A single sample is the source of the 6 T cell receptor beta chains below, sequenced in a study of T-cell memory formation after mild COVID-19. TCRdb re-analysed the 5' RACE reads in MiXCR, keeping a single row per CDR3 protein. The repertoire holds 35,000 to 55,000 distinct CDR3 sequences, with roughly 9% as singletons. The sample taken for sequencing was PBMCs or a T cell subset sorted from them (not recorded which). These receptors came from an adult woman who had mild COVID-19 (a few samples of this study predate the infection). Cell type and time point are not known.

V usage is TRBV6-5 and J usage is TRBJ1-1; maybe TRBD1 (5 bases). Trimming removed 6 bases from V and 2 bases from J, with 7 bases in between. The length of the CDR3 is 12 residues. In germline, CDR1 is MNHEY, CDR2 SVGAGI. CDR3 protein: CASRTANTEAFF. As DNA, the CDR3 is TGTGCCAGCAGGACAGCTAACACTGAAGCTTTCTTT.

This clonotype was seen many times. The chain carries TRBV28 and TRBJ2-7, with no clear D. There are 18 residues in the CDR3. V shed 6 bases and J shed 4 bases, with 28 bases lying between them. CDR1 is MDHEN, CDR2 SYDVKM, per germline. For the CDR3, the DNA is TGTGCCAGCAGCGAATCCTTAGGTCTAGGGTCGGCCGAGTACGAGCAGTACTTC. Protein sequence: CASSESLGLGSAEYEQYF.

The chain uses TRBV4-3 and TRBJ1-1; the match to TRBD1 covers 7 bases. This CDR3 spans 15 amino acids. With V trimmed by 0 bases and J by 4 bases, 5 bases remained unmatched. Germline V CDR1 and CDR2: LGHNA, YSLEER. The DNA for the CDR3 is TGCGCCAGCAGCCAAGATACACAGGGGCCCACTGAAGCTTTCTTT. Its protein is CASSQDTQGPTEAFF.

This sequence joins TRBV12-3 or TRBV12-4 and TRBJ1-2; D is undetermined. This CDR3 has 12 residues. V dropped 4 bases and J dropped 6 bases, with 9 bases sitting between them. CDR3 region: CASSSLLHGYTF. For the CDR3, the DNA is TGTGCCAGCAGTTCCCTCCTACATGGCTACACCTTC.

By sample share, this clonotype is medium-sized (0.01 to 0.1%). This chain's CDR3 is CSTFQETQYF. The CDR3 region has the DNA TGCAGTACGTTTCAAGAGACCCAGTACTTC. V and J are TRBV20-1 and TRBJ2-5, with unresolved D. The germline CDR1 and CDR2 sequences are DFQATT and SNEGSKA (reference sequence). The CDR3 sequence is 10 residues long. The ends were cut back, 8 bases at V and 2 bases at J, with 6 bases in the middle.

This clonotype was detected ten times or more. This chain connects TRBV11-2 to TRBJ2-7; no reliable D call. CDR1 and CDR2 (germline): SGHAT, FQNNGV. V was shortened by 2 bases and J by 6 bases, with 5 bases between the two germline ends. CDR3 size: 11 residues. CDR3 DNA: TGTGCCAGCAGCTTATGGGGCGAGCAGTACTTC. This codes for CASSLWGEQYF. The variable domain in full, with the rest retrieved from reference TRBV11-2 and TRBJ2-7, is EAGVAQSPRYKIIEKRQSVAFWCNPISGHATLYWYQQILGQGPKLLIQFQNNGVVDDSQLPKDRFSAERLKGVDSTLKIQPAKLEDSAVYLCASSLWGEQYFGPGTRLTVT.